One and the same sample provided the 32 T cell receptor beta chains below, sequenced in a study of blood T cell repertoires in COVID-19. Profiled with immunoSEQ multiplex PCR; TCRdb holds only in-frame clones, not every one. The sample lists almost 500,000 clones, roughly nine tenths occurring once. The sequenced material came from PBMCs or T cells enriched from blood (not recorded which). The receptors were sampled from a woman aged 55-70 years who had recovered from COVID-19.

This CDR3 reads CASSYGGGTYNEQFF. DNA of the CDR3: TGTGCCAGCAGTTACGGGGGGGGCACCTACAATGAGCAGTTCTTC. The chain is built from TRBV6-5 and TRBJ2-1, with D maybe TRBD2 (7 bases). V was shortened by 2 bases and J by 2 bases, with 10 bases between the two germline ends. Germline CDR1 and CDR2: MNHEY and SVGAGI. This CDR3 is 15 amino acids long.

The J gene is TRBJ2-1, the V gene TRBV9, with a weak D call TRBD1 (5 bases). The CDR3 spans 14 residues. V was pared by 0 bases and J by 6 bases, with 10 bases between. Germline CDR1 and CDR2: SGDLS and YYNGEE. CDR3 amino acids: CASSVAAGLNEQFF. The CDR3 nucleotides are TGTGCCAGCAGCGTAGCTGCAGGGCTCAATGAGCAGTTCTTC.

The rearrangement joins TRBV11-2 to TRBJ1-4; D perhaps matches TRBD1 (5 bases). V dropped 1 base and J dropped 0 bases, with 15 bases sitting between them. The CDR3 covers 18 residues. CDR1 SGHAT and CDR2 FQNNGV come from the germline V gene. CDR3: CASSLGAFAGATNEKLFF. CDR3 in DNA: TGTGCCAGCAGCTTAGGGGCCTTTGCGGGGGCAACTAATGAAAAACTGTTTTTT.

This chain connects TRBV28 to TRBJ2-4; D perhaps matches TRBD2 (7 bases). The CDR3 loop spans 11 amino acids. V shed 8 bases and J shed 16 bases, with 18 bases lying between them. Germline CDR1 and CDR2: MDHEN and SYDVKM. CDR3 in amino acids: CASGEGGEKYF. CDR3 DNA: TGTGCCAGCGGCGAAGGGGGGGAAAAATACTTC. The full variable domain, its missing parts supplied by reference TRBV28 and TRBJ2-4, is DVKVTQSSRYLVKRTGEKVFLECVQDMDHENMFWYRQDPGLGLRLIYFSYDVKMKEKGDIPEGYSVSREKKERFSLILESASTNQTSMYLCASGEGGEKYFGAGTRLSVL.

This clone has a single count. This chain connects TRBV2 to TRBJ1-6, with 8 nucleotides matching TRBD1. This CDR3 has 14 residues. V trimming: 7 bases; J trimming: 4 bases; junction bases outside the gene matches: 3. CDR1 and CDR2 from the germline V gene are SNHLY and FYNNEI. CDR3 sequence reads: CASTGQGYNSPLHF. DNA for the CDR3: TGTGCCAGCACCGGACAGGGTTATAATTCACCCCTCCACTTT.

This chain connects TRBV5-1 to TRBJ2-1, with 12 positions matching TRBD2. J lost 5 bases, V lost 5 bases, and 2 bases had no gene match. The CDR3 has 14 amino acids. CDR1 SGHRS and CDR2 YFSETQ come from the germline V gene. CDR3 in amino acids: CASRTSGSNNEQFF. Written as DNA, the CDR3 is TGCGCCAGCAGGACTAGCGGGAGTAACAATGAGCAGTTCTTC.

This chain joins TRBV19 and TRBJ2-1, with D perhaps TRBD2 (6 bases). Trimming pared 3 bases from V and 9 bases from J, leaving 15 bases between. Germline lookup yields CDR1 LNHDA and CDR2 SQIVND (reference sequence). The CDR3 has 14 amino acids. The CDR3 sequence: CASSIVLRDPEQFF. The CDR3 coding sequence is TGTGCCAGTAGTATTGTTCTGCGGGACCCTGAGCAGTTCTTC.

This clone was seen a handful of times. The rearrangement uses TRBV4-1 and TRBJ2-7, with D maybe TRBD1 (7 bases). In germline, CDR1 is MGHRA, CDR2 YSYEKL. The CDR3 has 15 residues. Trimming took 4 bases from V and 0 from J, leaving 13 bases between them. The CDR3 sequence is CASSLQGGVSYEQYF. The CDR3 coding sequence is TGCGCCAGCAGCCTCCAGGGGGGAGTCTCCTACGAGCAGTACTTC.

This chain uses TRBV19 with TRBJ2-3; 11 nucleotides match TRBD2. The V gene's germline CDR1 is LNHDA and CDR2 SQIVND (reference sequence). V dropped 6 bases and J dropped 1; count of bases not matched to a gene: 3. The CDR3 covers 15 residues. The CDR3 DNA reads as TGTGCCAGTAGAATACTAGCGGGGGGCACAGATACGCAGTATTTT. Protein: CASRILAGGTDTQYF.

The CDR3 loop reads CASRNRDLTDTQYF. The CDR3 DNA follows: TGTGCCAGCAGAAACAGGGACCTCACAGATACGCAGTATTTT. The rearrangement uses TRBV27 and TRBJ2-3, with TRBD1 as a possible D gene (6 bases). V shed 6 bases and J shed 2 bases, with 12 bases lying between them. CDR3 length: 14 amino acids. In germline, CDR1 is MNHEY, CDR2 SMNVEV (reference sequence).

The CDR3: CASSLEDRGETQYF. DNA for the CDR3: TGTGCCAGCAGCTTGGAAGACAGGGGAGAGACCCAGTACTTC. The chain uses TRBV5-5 and TRBJ2-5, with 8 bases fitting TRBD1. J was trimmed by 4 bases and V by 0 bases; bases with no gene match: 2. The CDR3 consists of 14 residues. The germline V gene encodes CDR1 SGHKS and CDR2 YYEKEE (reference sequence).

Points on this clone: This may arise from a read error, as a much more abundant clone is one base away. The genes are TRBV7-9 and TRBJ1-1; 7 bases agree with TRBD1. This CDR3 region has 14 residues. Germline V gene lookup returns CDR1 SEHNR and CDR2 FQNEAQ (reference sequence). Trimming at V came to 4 bases and at J to 0 bases, leaving 2 bases not matched to a gene. CDR3 residues: CASSSGTVNTEAFF. CDR3 DNA sequence: TGTGCCAGCAGCTCCGGGACAGTGAACACTGAAGCTTTCTTT.

This chain uses TRBV3-1 (or the pseudogene TRBV3-2) with TRBJ2-3; 12 nucleotides align to TRBD2. The CDR3 length is 16 residues. Germline trimming cut 4 bases from V and 4 bases from J; bases unmatched to any gene: 6. Germline V lookup: CDR1 LGHDT, CDR2 YNNKEL (reference sequence). The CDR3 region is CASSPRLAGASDTQYF. The CDR3, as DNA: TGTGCCAGCAGCCCGCGACTAGCGGGGGCCTCAGATACGCAGTATTTT.

The chain recombines TRBV6-5 with TRBJ2-7; TRBD1 agrees at 7 bases. Germline V gene data show CDR1 as MNHEY and CDR2 as SVGAGI. The length of the CDR3 is 13 residues. The V gene end was trimmed by 6 bases and the J gene end by 0 bases; junction bases not matched to a gene: 2. CDR3: CASRRQGSYEQYF. For the CDR3, the DNA is TGTGCCAGCAGGAGACAGGGCTCCTACGAGCAGTACTTC.

This clone was recorded once. This chain connects TRBV28 to TRBJ1-2, with 7 bases lining up with TRBD1. Germline V gene lookup returns CDR1 MDHEN and CDR2 SYDVKM. V was pared by 5 bases and J by 5 bases, with 5 bases of the junction left unmatched. The CDR3 has 13 amino acids. This CDR3 is CASSPQGLYGYTF. The CDR3, as DNA: TGTGCCAGCAGTCCACAGGGGCTTTATGGCTACACCTTC.

This rearrangement joins TRBV6-6 to TRBJ1-5; D is ambiguous. Looked up from germline, CDR1 is MNHNY and CDR2 is SVGAGI (reference sequence). The CDR3 totals 13 residues. Trimming took 8 bases from V and 2 from J, leaving 10 bases between them. CDR3 residues: CASGESGNQPQHF. In nucleotides, the CDR3 is TGTGCCAGCGGCGAGAGCGGCAATCAGCCCCAGCATTTT.

This clone was counted a single time. The rearrangement links TRBV6-5 to TRBJ2-2; TRBD1 matches 9 bases. CDR1 and CDR2 from the germline V gene are MNHEY and SVGAGI. Losses at the gene ends were 2 bases for V and 8 bases for J; bases not matched to a gene: 6. The CDR3 extends over 15 amino acids. CDR3 loop: CASSYKTGGMGELFF. In DNA, the CDR3 is TGTGCCAGCAGTTACAAGACAGGGGGAATGGGGGAGCTGTTTTTT.

The V call is TRBV5-4, the J call TRBJ1-1, with D unclear. Looked up from germline, CDR1 is SGHNT and CDR2 is YYREEE (reference sequence). The CDR3 loop spans 12 amino acids. V was pared by 4 bases and J by 3 bases, with 7 bases between. CDR3: CASSGGDTEAFF. The CDR3 bases are TGTGCCAGCAGCGGCGGGGACACTGAAGCTTTCTTT.

The chain joins TRBV5-1 to TRBJ1-1, with D tentatively TRBD1 (6 bases). Per germline, CDR1 SGHRS and CDR2 YFSETQ. The V and J ends lost 6 bases and 5 bases respectively, with 14 bases between them. This CDR3 is built from 13 residues. CDR3 sequence: CASKQGVGTEAFF. The CDR3 DNA is TGCGCCAGCAAACAGGGAGTGGGGACTGAAGCTTTCTTT.

The chain is built from TRBV28 and TRBJ2-7; 9 bases line up with TRBD1. The V segment lost 6 bases and the J segment 4 bases; nucleotides outside the gene matches: 4. Germline V gives CDR1 MDHEN, CDR2 SYDVKM. This CDR3 has 13 amino acids. CDR3 amino acids: CASRDRGLYEQYV. Here the CDR3 DNA reads TGTGCCAGCAGGGACAGGGGACTTTACGAGCAGTACGTC.

The rearrangement joins TRBV9 to TRBJ1-6; 8 bases align to TRBD1. The J segment lost 8 bases and the V segment lost 0 bases, leaving 4 bases of the junction unmatched. Germline V gene data show CDR1 as SGDLS and CDR2 as YYNGEE. The CDR3 is made up of 15 amino acids. The CDR3 region has the DNA TGTGCCAGCAGCGTAGATGGGACAGGTTATTCACCCCTCCACTTT. Its translation: CASSVDGTGYSPLHF.

This chain uses TRBV6-5 with TRBJ2-7; 7 bases agree with TRBD1. The CDR3 extends over 15 amino acids. Germline V gene sequence: CDR1 MNHEY, CDR2 SVGAGI. V shed 0 bases, J shed 2 bases, and the junction held 4 bases outside the gene matches. The DNA for the CDR3 is TGTGCCAGCAGTTACTCGAGTAGGGGGCCCTACGAGCAGTACTTC. It encodes CASSYSSRGPYEQYF.

Written as DNA, the CDR3 is TGTGCCATCAGGGGACAGGGAGGCCCCCCCACAGATACGCAGTATTTT. It codes for CAIRGQGGPPTDTQYF. V usage is TRBV10-3 and J usage is TRBJ2-3; the match to TRBD1 covers 9 bases. Germline V gives CDR1 ENHRY, CDR2 SYGVKD. CDR3 length: 16 residues. V lost 6 bases and J lost 2; bases outside the gene matches: 9.

The chain is built from TRBV7-2 and TRBJ2-7; no clear D. The CDR3 consists of 13 residues. Germline CDR1 reads SGHTA; CDR2 reads FQGNSA. With 3 bases removed from V and 3 bases from J, the gap between germline ends came to 9 bases. The CDR3 DNA reads TGTGCCAGCAGCTTGAACTGGTTCTACGAGCAGTACGTC. Protein sequence: CASSLNWFYEQYV.

The chain links TRBV9 to TRBJ2-5, with 13 bases that match TRBD2. V trimming: 0 bases; J trimming: 0 bases; junction bases outside the gene matches: 8. This CDR3 has 19 residues. From germline, CDR1 is SGDLS and CDR2 YYNGEE. The DNA for the CDR3 is TGTGCCAGCAGCGTAGACAAGACTAGCGGGGGGCCGTACCAAGAGACCCAGTACTTC. Residues: CASSVDKTSGGPYQETQYF.

This clone was detected a few times. The rearrangement uses TRBV27 and TRBJ1-1; D not certain. CDR1 MNHEY and CDR2 SMNVEV come from the germline V gene (reference sequence). This CDR3 comprises 14 residues. V shed 6 bases and J shed 5 bases, with 16 bases lying between them. The CDR3 reads CASSSFRSGTEAFF. CDR3 sequence (DNA): TGTGCCAGCAGCAGTTTTAGGAGCGGGACTGAAGCTTTCTTT.

The chain joins TRBV5-8 to TRBJ1-5, with a possible D match to TRBD1 (5 bases). Deletions cut 0 bases from V and 0 bases from J, with 7 bases between. The CDR3 spans 15 residues. Germline lookup yields CDR1 SGHTS and CDR2 YDEGEE. The CDR3 DNA reads as TGTGCCAGCAGCTTGGGAGACAGTAGCAATCAGCCCCAGCATTTT. Amino acids: CASSLGDSSNQPQHF.

The gene calls are TRBV20-1 and TRBJ1-2; perhaps TRBD1 as D (5 bases). CDR1 is DFQATT and CDR2 is SNEGSKA in the germline V gene (reference sequence). The CDR3 totals 11 residues. V was cut by 5 bases and J by 4 bases, with 8 bases left in between. The CDR3: CSAATAYGYTF. DNA for the CDR3: TGCAGTGCTGCGACAGCCTATGGCTACACCTTC.

The chain combines TRBV5-1 with TRBJ2-5; 9 positions match TRBD1. V lost 4 bases to trimming and J lost 3 bases; unmatched junction nucleotides: 4. The CDR3 runs to 14 residues. Germline V gene sequence: CDR1 SGHRS, CDR2 YFSETQ. DNA of the CDR3: TGCGCCAGCAGCCCGGACAGGGGCGAAGAGACCCAGTACTTC. It translates to CASSPDRGEETQYF.

The chain links TRBV11-2 to TRBJ2-3; D is uncertain. CDR3 length: 11 residues. Trimming removed 5 bases at V and 6 bases at J, with 6 bases between. Per the germline V gene, CDR1 is SGHAT and CDR2 is FQNNGV. CDR3 region: CASSPTDTQYF. The CDR3 nucleotides are TGTGCCAGCAGCCCTACGGATACGCAGTATTTT. Filled out from reference TRBV11-2 and TRBJ2-3, the complete variable domain reads EAGVAQSPRYKIIEKRQSVAFWCNPISGHATLYWYQQILGQGPKLLIQFQNNGVVDDSQLPKDRFSAERLKGVDSTLKIQPAKLEDSAVYLCASSPTDTQYFGPGTRLTVL.

The genes are TRBV25-1 and TRBJ2-2; 13 bases fit TRBD2. The CDR3 runs to 15 residues. CDR1 and CDR2 (germline): MGHDK, SYGVNS. V trimming: 3 bases; J trimming: 6 bases; junction bases outside the gene matches: 1. The DNA of the CDR3 is TGTGCCAGCAGTGAGGGACTAGCGGGGCCCGGGGAGCTGTTTTTT. Protein product: CASSEGLAGPGELFF.

The V call is TRBV5-1, the J call TRBJ2-3; weak D call: TRBD1 (6 bases). V was clipped by 7 bases and J by 0 bases, with 6 bases between them. The CDR3 has 12 residues. Germline loops: CDR1 SGHRS, CDR2 YFSETQ. DNA for the CDR3: TGCGCCAGCCAGGGGAGCACAGATACGCAGTATTTT. It codes for CASQGSTDTQYF.